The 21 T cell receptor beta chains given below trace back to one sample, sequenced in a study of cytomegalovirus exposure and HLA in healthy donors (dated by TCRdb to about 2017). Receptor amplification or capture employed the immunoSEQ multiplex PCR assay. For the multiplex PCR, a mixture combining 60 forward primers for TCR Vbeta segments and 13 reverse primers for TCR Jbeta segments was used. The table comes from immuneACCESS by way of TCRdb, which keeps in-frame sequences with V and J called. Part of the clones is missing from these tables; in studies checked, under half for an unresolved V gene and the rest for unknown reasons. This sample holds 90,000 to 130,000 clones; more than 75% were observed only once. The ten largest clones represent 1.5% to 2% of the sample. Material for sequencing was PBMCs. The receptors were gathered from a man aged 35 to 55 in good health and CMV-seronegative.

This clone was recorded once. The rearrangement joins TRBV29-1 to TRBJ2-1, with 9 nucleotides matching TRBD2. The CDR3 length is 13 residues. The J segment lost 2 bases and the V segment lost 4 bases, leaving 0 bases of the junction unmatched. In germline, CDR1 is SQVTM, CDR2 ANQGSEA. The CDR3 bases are TGCAGCGTTGCTAGCGGGACCTACAATGAGCAGTTCTTC. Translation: CSVASGTYNEQFF.

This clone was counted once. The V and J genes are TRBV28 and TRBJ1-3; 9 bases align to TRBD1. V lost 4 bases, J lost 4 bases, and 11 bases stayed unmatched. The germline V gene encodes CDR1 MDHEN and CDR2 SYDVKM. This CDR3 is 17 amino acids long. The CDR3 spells CASSSSGTGMQGNTIYF. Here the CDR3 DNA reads TGTGCCAGCAGTTCATCCGGGACAGGGATGCAGGGAAACACCATATATTTT.

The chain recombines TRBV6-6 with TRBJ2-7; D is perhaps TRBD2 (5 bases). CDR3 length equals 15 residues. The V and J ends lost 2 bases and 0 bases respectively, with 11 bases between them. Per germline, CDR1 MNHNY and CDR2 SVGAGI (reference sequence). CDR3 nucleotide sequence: TGTGCCAGCAGTTACGGGCAAGGGAGCTCCTACGAGCAGTACTTC. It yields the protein CASSYGQGSSYEQYF.

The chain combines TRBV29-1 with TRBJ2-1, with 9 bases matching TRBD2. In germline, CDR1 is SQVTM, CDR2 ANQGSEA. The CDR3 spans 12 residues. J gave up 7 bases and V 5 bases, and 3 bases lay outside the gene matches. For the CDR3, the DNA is TGCAGCGTTCGCGGGGGGGGTAATGAGCAGTTCTTC. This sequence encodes CSVRGGGNEQFF.

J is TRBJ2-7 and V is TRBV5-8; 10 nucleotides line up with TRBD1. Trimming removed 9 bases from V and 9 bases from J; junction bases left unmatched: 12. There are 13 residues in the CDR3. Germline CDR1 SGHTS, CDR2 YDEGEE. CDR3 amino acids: CATTRGQGSAQYF. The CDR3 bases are TGTGCCACCACTAGGGGACAGGGGTCAGCGCAGTACTTC.

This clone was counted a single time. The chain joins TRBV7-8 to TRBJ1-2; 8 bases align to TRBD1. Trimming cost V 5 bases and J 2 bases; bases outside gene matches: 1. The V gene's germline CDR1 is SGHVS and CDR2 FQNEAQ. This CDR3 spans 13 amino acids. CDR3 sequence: CASSTGGNYGYTF. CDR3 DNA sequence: TGTGCCAGCAGCACAGGGGGGAACTATGGCTACACCTTC.

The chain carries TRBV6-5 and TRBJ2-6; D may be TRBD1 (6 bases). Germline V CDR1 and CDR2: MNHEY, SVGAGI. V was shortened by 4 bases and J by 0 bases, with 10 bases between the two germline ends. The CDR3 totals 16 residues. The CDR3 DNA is TGTGCCAGCAGTTCATCGGGACACTCTGGGGCCAACGTCCTGACTTTC. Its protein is CASSSSGHSGANVLTF.

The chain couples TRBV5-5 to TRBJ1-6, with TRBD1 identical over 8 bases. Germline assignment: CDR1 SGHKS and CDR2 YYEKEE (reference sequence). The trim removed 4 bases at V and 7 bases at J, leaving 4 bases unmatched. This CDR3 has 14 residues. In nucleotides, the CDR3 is TGTGCCAGCAGCGCACAGGGGGGCAATTCACCCCTCCACTTT. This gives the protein CASSAQGGNSPLHF.

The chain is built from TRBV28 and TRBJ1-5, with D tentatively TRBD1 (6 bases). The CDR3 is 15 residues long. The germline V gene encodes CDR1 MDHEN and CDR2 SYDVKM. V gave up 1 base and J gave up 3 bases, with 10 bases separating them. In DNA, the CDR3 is TGTGCCAGCAGTTTATCCGGACAGAACAATCAGCCCCAGCATTTT. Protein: CASSLSGQNNQPQHF.

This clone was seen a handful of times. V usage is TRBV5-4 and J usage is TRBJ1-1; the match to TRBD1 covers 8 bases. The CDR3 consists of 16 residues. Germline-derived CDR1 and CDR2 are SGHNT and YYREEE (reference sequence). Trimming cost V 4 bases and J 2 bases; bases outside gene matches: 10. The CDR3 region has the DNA TGTGCCAGCAGCCCCGGAAGGGACAGGAGTAACACTGAAGCTTTCTTT. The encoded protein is CASSPGRDRSNTEAFF.

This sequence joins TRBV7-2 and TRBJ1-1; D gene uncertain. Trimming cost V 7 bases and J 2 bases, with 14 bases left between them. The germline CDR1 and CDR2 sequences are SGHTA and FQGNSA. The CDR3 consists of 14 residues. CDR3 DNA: TGTGCCAGCACCTCGGGGTCCATAAACACTGAAGCTTTCTTT. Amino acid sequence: CASTSGSINTEAFF.

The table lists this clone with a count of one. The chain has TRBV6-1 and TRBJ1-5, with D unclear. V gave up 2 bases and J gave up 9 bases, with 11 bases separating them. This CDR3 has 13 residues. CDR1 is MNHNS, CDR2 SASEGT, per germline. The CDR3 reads CASSEQDNRPQHF. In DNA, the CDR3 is TGTGCCAGCAGTGAACAGGATAACAGGCCCCAGCATTTT.

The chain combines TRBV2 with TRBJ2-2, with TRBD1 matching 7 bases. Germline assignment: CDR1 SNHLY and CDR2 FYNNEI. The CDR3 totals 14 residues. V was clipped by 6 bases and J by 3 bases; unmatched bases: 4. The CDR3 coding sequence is TGTGCCAGCAGAGAGGGGGCTGACACCGGGGAGCTGTTTTTT. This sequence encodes CASREGADTGELFF.

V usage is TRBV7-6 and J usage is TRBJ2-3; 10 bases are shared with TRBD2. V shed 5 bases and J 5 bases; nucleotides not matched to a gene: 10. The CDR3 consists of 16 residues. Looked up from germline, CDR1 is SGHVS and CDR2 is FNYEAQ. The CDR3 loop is CASSPGPSGGGDTQYF. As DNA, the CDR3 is TGTGCCAGCAGCCCTGGCCCTAGCGGGGGCGGAGATACGCAGTATTTT.

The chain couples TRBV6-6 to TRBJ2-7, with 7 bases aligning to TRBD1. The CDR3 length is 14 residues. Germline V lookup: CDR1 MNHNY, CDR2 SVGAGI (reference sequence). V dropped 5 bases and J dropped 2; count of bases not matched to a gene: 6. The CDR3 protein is CASSPRQGTYEQYF. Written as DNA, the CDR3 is TGTGCCAGCAGTCCGAGACAGGGAACCTACGAGCAGTACTTC.

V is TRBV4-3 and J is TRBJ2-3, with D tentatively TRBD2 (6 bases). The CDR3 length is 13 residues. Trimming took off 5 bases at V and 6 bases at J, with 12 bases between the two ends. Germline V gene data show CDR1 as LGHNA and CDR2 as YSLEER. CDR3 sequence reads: CASSSGGGDTQYF. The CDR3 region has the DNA TGCGCCAGCAGCTCCGGGGGTGGTGATACGCAGTATTTT.

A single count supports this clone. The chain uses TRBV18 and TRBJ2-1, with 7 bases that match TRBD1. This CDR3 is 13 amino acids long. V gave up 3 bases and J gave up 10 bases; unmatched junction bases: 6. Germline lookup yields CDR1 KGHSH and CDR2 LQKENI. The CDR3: CASSPRGRDEQFF. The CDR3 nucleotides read TGTGCCAGCTCACCGAGGGGGCGCGACGAGCAGTTCTTC.

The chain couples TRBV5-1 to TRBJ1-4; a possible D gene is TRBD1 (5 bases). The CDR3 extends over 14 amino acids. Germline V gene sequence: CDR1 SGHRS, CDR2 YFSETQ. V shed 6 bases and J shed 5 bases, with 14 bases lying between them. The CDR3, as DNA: TGCGCCAGCAAAGGTTCGGGGGTCAATGAAAAACTGTTTTTT. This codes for CASKGSGVNEKLFF.

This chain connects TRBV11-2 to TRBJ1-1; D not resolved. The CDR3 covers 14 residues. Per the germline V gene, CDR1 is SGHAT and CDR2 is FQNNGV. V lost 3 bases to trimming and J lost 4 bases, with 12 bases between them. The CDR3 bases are TGTGCCAGCAGCTTTTCTCCGGTTCGCACTGAAGCTTTCTTT. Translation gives CASSFSPVRTEAFF.

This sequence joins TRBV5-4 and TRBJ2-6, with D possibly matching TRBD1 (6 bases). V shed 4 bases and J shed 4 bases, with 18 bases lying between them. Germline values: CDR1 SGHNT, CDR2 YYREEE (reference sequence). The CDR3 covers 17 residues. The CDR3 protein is CASSARGTTRGANVLTF. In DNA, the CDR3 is TGTGCCAGCAGCGCGAGGGGGACGACAAGGGGGGCCAACGTCCTGACTTTC.

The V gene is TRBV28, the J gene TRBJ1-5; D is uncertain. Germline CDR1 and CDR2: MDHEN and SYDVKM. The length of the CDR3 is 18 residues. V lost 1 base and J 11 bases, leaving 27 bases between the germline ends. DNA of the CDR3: TGTGCCAGCAGTTTATATCGGCCTAGAGAGGGAGGGCAATCAGCCCAGCATTTT. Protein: CASSLYRPREGGQSAQHF.